Listed here are 22 T cell receptor beta chains from one sample, sequenced in a study of glioma-infiltrating T cells. TCR alpha and beta CDR3 regions were amplified from RNA using iRepertoire nested multiplex PCR. TCRdb re-called the multiplex PCR reads with MiXCR, one entry per CDR3 protein. The repertoire has 90,000 or so distinct CDR3 sequences, around 42% of them found once; the top ten carry roughly two fifths. Sequencing used glioma tissue, nonneoplastic brain tissue, or PBMCs (not recorded which). These receptors were collected from a human donor with low-grade glioma or glioblastoma, undergoing nonglioma brain surgery, or in good health (not recorded which).

Many counts were recorded for this clonotype. This chain uses TRBV2 with TRBJ2-5; TRBD2 agrees at 9 bases. Germline V CDR1 and CDR2: SNHLY, FYNNEI. J gave up 7 bases and V 7 bases, and 10 bases lay outside the gene matches. The CDR3 sequence is 14 residues long. CDR3 protein: CASNPTSGSGTQYF. The DNA of the CDR3 is TGTGCCAGCAATCCGACTAGCGGCTCGGGGACCCAGTACTTC.

Concerning this clonotype itself: A much larger clonotype is one base distant, so this may be a read error. CDR3 residues: CASSPQAGRNSPLHF. CDR3 nucleotides: TGTGCCAGCAGTCCCCAGGCAGGGAGAAATTCACCCCTCCACTTT. The chain combines TRBV12-3 or TRBV12-4 with TRBJ1-6; a weak D match, TRBD1 (5 bases). Trimming pared 5 bases from V and 7 bases from J, leaving 15 bases between. There are 15 residues in the CDR3.

This clonotype was picked up many times. Compared with germline, one end of the junction differs, possibly owing to a read error. V and J are TRBV4-1 and TRBJ2-2; the D gene is possibly TRBD1 (6 bases). CDR3 length: 17 amino acids. Germline loops: CDR1 MGHRA, CDR2 YSYEKL. The CDR3 nucleotides read TGCGCCAGCGGCCAAGATCCAGGGACACTAAACACCGGGGAGCTGTTTTTT. Translating it yields CASGQDPGTLNTGELFF.

This clonotype has at least ten counts. V gene TRBV12-3 or TRBV12-4 combines with J gene TRBJ1-5, with 7 bases that match TRBD1. V shed 5 bases, J shed 1 base, and the junction held 2 bases outside the gene matches. The CDR3 has 14 residues. The CDR3 region has the DNA TGTGCCAGCAGTCCGACAGGGAGCAATCAGCCCCAGCATTTT. It is translated as CASSPTGSNQPQHF.

This clonotype occurred many times. CDR3 residues: CASSYRDEQFF. CDR3 nucleotide sequence: TGTGCCAGCAGTTATAGGGATGAGCAGTTCTTC. V is TRBV6-5 and J is TRBJ2-1; D is uncertain. Germline V gene lookup returns CDR1 MNHEY and CDR2 SVGAGI. The CDR3 is made up of 11 amino acids. Trimming shortened V by 3 bases and J by 8 bases, and 5 bases separated the two germline ends.

This clonotype was counted at least ten times. CDR3 sequence reads: CSATSGRVDNEQFF. DNA for the CDR3: TGCAGTGCTACTAGCGGGAGGGTGGACAATGAGCAGTTCTTC. This chain uses TRBV20-1 with TRBJ2-1, with TRBD2 identical over 12 bases. Germline trimming cut 4 bases from V and 5 bases from J; bases unmatched to any gene: 3. The germline CDR1 and CDR2 sequences are DFQATT and SNEGSKA (reference sequence). CDR3 length: 14 residues.

This clonotype came up many times. This chain links TRBV20-1 with TRBJ2-3; D ambiguous. The V end was cut by 6 bases, the J end by 2 bases, with 9 bases between. Germline CDR1 and CDR2: DFQATT and SNEGSKA (reference sequence). The CDR3 loop spans 12 amino acids. For the CDR3, the DNA is TGCAGTGCCACAACCCTCACAGATACGCAGTATTTT. This codes for CSATTLTDTQYF.

Comment on this clonotype: A read error may produce the germline difference seen at one junction end. The rearrangement uses TRBV11-2 and TRBJ2-5; D remains unclear. CDR3 length equals 14 residues. Germline values: CDR1 SGHAT, CDR2 FQNNGV. In DNA form, the CDR3 reads TGTGCCAGCATCTTAGTTGTTGACAAAGGGACCCAGTACTTC. Translating it yields CASILVVDKGTQYF.

In this sample, this clonotype turned up many times. The J gene is TRBJ1-1, the V gene TRBV7-9, with 8 positions matching TRBD1. The CDR3 loop spans 16 amino acids. With V trimmed by 3 bases and J by 2 bases, 8 bases remained unmatched. Germline CDR1 reads SEHNR; CDR2 reads FQNEAQ (reference sequence). Here the CDR3 DNA reads TGTGCCAGCAGCTTCGGCAGGGGGCTTCGAAACACTGAAGCTTTCTTT. It specifies CASSFGRGLRNTEAFF.

Comments on this clonotype: Germline is not matched at one junction end, which may reflect a read error. The rearrangement joins TRBV20-1 to TRBJ2-5; D is tentatively TRBD1 or TRBD2 (5 bases each). The CDR3 is 19 amino acids. Germline assignment: CDR1 DFQATT and CDR2 SNEGSKA (reference sequence). The DNA of the CDR3 is TGCAGTGCTAGAGACCCTCGCCGGATTGTGGGCCCGTACCAAGGGACCAAGTACTTC. Translating gives CSARDPRRIVGPYQGTKYF.

This clonotype was recorded at least ten times. V usage is TRBV19 and J usage is TRBJ2-5; D remains unclear. Trimming left V 3 bases short and J 6 bases short, with 11 bases between. This CDR3 has 13 amino acids. Germline loops: CDR1 LNHDA, CDR2 SQIVND (reference sequence). CDR3 sequence reads: CASSISLEKTQYF. The CDR3 DNA reads TGTGCCAGTAGTATCTCTCTAGAGAAGACCCAGTACTTC.

This clonotype was recorded many times. V usage is TRBV5-5 and J usage is TRBJ2-7; no reliable D call. The germline V gene encodes CDR1 SGHKS and CDR2 YYEKEE (reference sequence). The CDR3 is made up of 12 amino acids. V dropped 3 bases and J dropped 5 bases, with 9 bases sitting between them. The CDR3 loop reads CASSSSRDEQYF. CDR3 sequence (DNA): TGTGCCAGCAGCTCCAGCCGGGACGAGCAGTACTTC.

This clonotype was counted at least ten times. This chain links TRBV5-1 with TRBJ2-1; TRBD2 is a possible D gene (6 bases). V was cut by 7 bases and J by 0 bases, with 11 bases left in between. Germline V gene data show CDR1 as SGHRS and CDR2 as YFSETQ. The CDR3 spans 14 residues. The CDR3 nucleotides read TGCGCCAGCGGCGACGGGAGCTCCTACAATGAGCAGTTCTTC. Residues: CASGDGSSYNEQFF.

This clonotype was counted at least ten times. The CDR3 region is CASSQGQGVEKLFF. The CDR3 nucleotides read TGCGCCAGCAGCCAAGGACAGGGCGTAGAAAAACTGTTTTTT. The chain uses TRBV4-1 and TRBJ1-4; 7 nucleotides align to TRBD1. The trim removed 1 base at V and 8 bases at J, leaving 4 bases unmatched. The CDR3 has 14 residues. Per the germline V gene, CDR1 is MGHRA and CDR2 is YSYEKL.

On this clonotype itself: With a much larger clone just one base away, this may be a read error. The chain links TRBV19 to TRBJ2-7; D is ambiguous. The CDR3 has 14 amino acids. Germline-derived CDR1 and CDR2 are LNHDA and SQIVND (reference sequence). V gave up 5 bases and J gave up 2 bases, with 13 bases separating them. DNA of the CDR3: TGTGCCAGTAGTGAAACAGTGATCCCCTACGAGCAGTACTTC. Protein: CASSETVIPYEQYF.

This chain joins TRBV15 and TRBJ1-1; D may be TRBD1 (5 bases). This CDR3 comprises 15 residues. The germline CDR1 and CDR2 sequences are LNHNV and YYDKDF (reference sequence). Trimming shortened V by 3 bases and J by 4 bases, and 15 bases separated the two germline ends. The CDR3, as DNA: TGTGCCACCAGCAGCCCAGCCGGGGCCCTCACTGAAGCTTTCTTT. Translated, it gives CATSSPAGALTEAFF. The variable domain in full, completed from reference TRBV15 and TRBJ1-1, reads DAMVIQNPRYQVTQFGKPVTLSCSQTLNHNVMYWYQQKSSQAPKLLFHYYDKDFNNEADTPDNFQSRRPNTSFCFLDIRSPGLGDTAMYLCATSSPAGALTEAFFGQGTRLTVV.

This clonotype was recorded many times. The J gene is TRBJ1-5, the V gene TRBV3-1; D is uncertain. This CDR3 has 14 residues. V was shortened by 1 base and J by 0 bases, with 4 bases between the two germline ends. CDR1 is LGHDT and CDR2 is YNNKEL in the germline V gene (reference sequence). The CDR3: CASSQGPSNQPQHF. CDR3 in DNA: TGTGCCAGCAGCCAAGGGCCTAGCAATCAGCCCCAGCATTTT. The full variable domain, in which reference TRBV3-1 and TRBJ1-5 provide the parts outside the CDR3, is DTAVSQTPKYLVTQMGNDKSIKCEQNLGHDTMYWYKQDSKKFLKIMFSYNNKELIINETVPNRFSPKSPDKAHLNLHINSLELGDSAVYFCASSQGPSNQPQHFGDGTRLSIL.

Many counts were recorded for this clonotype. The chain combines TRBV20-1 with TRBJ2-5, with TRBD2 identical over 14 bases. The CDR3 is made up of 15 amino acids. Germline V CDR1 and CDR2: DFQATT, SNEGSKA (reference sequence). V trimming: 5 bases; J trimming: 5 bases; junction bases outside the gene matches: 7. CDR3 region: CSAPTSGGVWETQYF. The DNA of the CDR3 is TGCAGTGCTCCGACTAGCGGGGGGGTCTGGGAGACCCAGTACTTC.

This clonotype was recorded at least ten times. The V and J genes are TRBV28 and TRBJ1-5; tentatively, D is TRBD1 (5 bases). The germline CDR1 and CDR2 sequences are MDHEN and SYDVKM. The CDR3 loop spans 13 amino acids. V was clipped by 3 bases and J by 7 bases, with 10 bases between them. The CDR3 sequence: CASSFGGNQPQHF. CDR3 coding DNA: TGTGCCAGCAGTTTCGGGGGAAACCAGCCCCAGCATTTT.

This clonotype has at least ten counts. V gene TRBV28 combines with J gene TRBJ1-3; 8 bases fit TRBD1. V shed 7 bases and J 8 bases; nucleotides not matched to a gene: 7. The CDR3 runs to 13 residues. The germline CDR1 and CDR2 sequences are MDHEN and SYDVKM. The CDR3 DNA follows: TGTGCCAGCACAGGACAGGGTTGGGACACCATATATTTT. Translated, it gives CASTGQGWDTIYF.

This clonotype has ten or more counts. This chain connects TRBV19 to TRBJ1-2, with a weak D call TRBD1 (6 bases). There are 12 residues in the CDR3. The V gene's germline CDR1 is LNHDA and CDR2 SQIVND (reference sequence). Trimming took off 5 bases at V and 8 bases at J, with 12 bases between the two ends. The CDR3 region has the DNA TGTGCCAGTAGTTACAGGGACTTCGGCTACACCTTC. It specifies CASSYRDFGYTF.

The chain combines TRBV19 with TRBJ1-2; weak D call: TRBD1 (6 bases). The germline V gene has CDR1 LNHDA and CDR2 SQIVND (reference sequence). V lost 4 bases to trimming and J lost 9 bases, with 21 bases between them. This CDR3 has 15 residues. The CDR3 nucleotides are TGTGCCAGTAGTACGAATTCACAGGGAGGGGCCTGCTACACCTTC. Translating it yields CASSTNSQGGACYTF.